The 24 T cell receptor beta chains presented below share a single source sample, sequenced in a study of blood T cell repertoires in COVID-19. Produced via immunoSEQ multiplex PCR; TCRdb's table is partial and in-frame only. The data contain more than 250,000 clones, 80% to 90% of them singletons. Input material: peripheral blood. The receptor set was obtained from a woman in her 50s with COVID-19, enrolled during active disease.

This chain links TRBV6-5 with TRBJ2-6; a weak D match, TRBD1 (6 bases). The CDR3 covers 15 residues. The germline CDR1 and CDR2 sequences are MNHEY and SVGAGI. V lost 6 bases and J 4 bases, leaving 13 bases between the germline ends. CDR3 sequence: CASRRQASGANVLTF. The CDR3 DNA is TGTGCCAGCAGAAGACAGGCCTCAGGGGCCAACGTCCTGACTTTC.

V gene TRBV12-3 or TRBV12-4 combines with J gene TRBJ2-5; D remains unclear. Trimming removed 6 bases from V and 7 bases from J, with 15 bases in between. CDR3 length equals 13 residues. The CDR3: CASRPYVSGTQYF. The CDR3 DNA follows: TGTGCCAGCAGACCTTACGTTTCGGGGACCCAGTACTTC.

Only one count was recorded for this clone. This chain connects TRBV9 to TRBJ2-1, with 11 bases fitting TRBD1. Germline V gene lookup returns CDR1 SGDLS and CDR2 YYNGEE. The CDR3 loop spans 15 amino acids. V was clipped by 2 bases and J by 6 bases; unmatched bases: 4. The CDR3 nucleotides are TGTGCCAGCAGCGTGTGGGGACAGGGGGGCAATGAGCAGTTCTTC. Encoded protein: CASSVWGQGGNEQFF. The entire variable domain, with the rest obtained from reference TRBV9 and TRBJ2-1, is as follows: DSGVTQTPKHLITATGQRVTLRCSPRSGDLSVYWYQQSLDQGLQFLIQYYNGEERAKGNILERFSAQQFPDLHSELNLSSLELGDSALYFCASSVWGQGGNEQFFGPGTRLTVL.

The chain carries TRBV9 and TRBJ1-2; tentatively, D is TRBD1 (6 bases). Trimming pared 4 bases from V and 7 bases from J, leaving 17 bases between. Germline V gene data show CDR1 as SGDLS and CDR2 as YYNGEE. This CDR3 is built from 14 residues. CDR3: CASSLRTGRGGYTF. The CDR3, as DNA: TGTGCCAGCAGCCTCCGTACAGGGCGAGGTGGCTACACCTTC.

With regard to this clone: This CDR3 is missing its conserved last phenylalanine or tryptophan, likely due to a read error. In DNA, the CDR3 is TGTGCCAGCAGACGGACAGGGACCACTGAAGCTTTCCTT. This codes for CASRRTGTTEAFL. V gene TRBV27 combines with J gene TRBJ1-1, with 8 bases aligning to TRBD1. CDR1 is MNHEY and CDR2 is SMNVEV in the germline V gene (reference sequence). The junction had 4 bases not matched to a gene; V was cut back by 6 bases and J by 4 bases. The CDR3 length is 13 residues.

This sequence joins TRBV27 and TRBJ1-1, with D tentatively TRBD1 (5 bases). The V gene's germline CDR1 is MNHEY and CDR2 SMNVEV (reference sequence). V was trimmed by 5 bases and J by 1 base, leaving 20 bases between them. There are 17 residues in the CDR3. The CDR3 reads CASSPRRGGVKNTEAFF. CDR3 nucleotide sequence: TGTGCCAGCAGTCCCCGCCGTGGGGGGGTCAAGAACACTGAAGCTTTCTTT.

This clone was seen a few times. The CDR3 bases are TGTGCCAGACAGTCACAGGGGGCGCATTTGGACACTGAAGCTTTCTTT. Translated, it gives CARQSQGAHLDTEAFF. V usage is TRBV5-3 and J usage is TRBJ1-1, with TRBD1 identical over 9 bases. TRBV5-3 is noted as an ORF with a role that remains uncertain. After removal of 7 bases from V and 3 bases from J, the junction contained 13 bases not matched to a gene. This CDR3 has 16 amino acids.

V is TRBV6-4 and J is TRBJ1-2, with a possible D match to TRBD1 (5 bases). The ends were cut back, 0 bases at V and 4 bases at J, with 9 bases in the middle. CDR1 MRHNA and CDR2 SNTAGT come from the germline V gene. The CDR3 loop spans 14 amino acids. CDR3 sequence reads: CASSDSPGLYGYTF. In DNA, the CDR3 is TGTGCCAGCAGTGACTCACCAGGGCTCTATGGCTACACCTTC.

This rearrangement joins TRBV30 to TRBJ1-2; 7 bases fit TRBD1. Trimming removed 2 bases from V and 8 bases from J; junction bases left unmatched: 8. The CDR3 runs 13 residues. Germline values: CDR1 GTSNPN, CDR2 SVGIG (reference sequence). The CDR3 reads CAWSPTGAGGYTF. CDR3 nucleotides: TGTGCCTGGAGTCCCACAGGGGCAGGGGGCTACACCTTC.

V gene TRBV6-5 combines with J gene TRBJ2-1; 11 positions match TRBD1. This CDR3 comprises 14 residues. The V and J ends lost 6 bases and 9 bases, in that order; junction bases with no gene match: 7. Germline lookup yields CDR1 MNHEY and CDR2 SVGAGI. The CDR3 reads CASSRTGGAGEQFF. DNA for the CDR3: TGTGCCAGCAGCCGGACAGGGGGCGCGGGTGAGCAGTTCTTC.

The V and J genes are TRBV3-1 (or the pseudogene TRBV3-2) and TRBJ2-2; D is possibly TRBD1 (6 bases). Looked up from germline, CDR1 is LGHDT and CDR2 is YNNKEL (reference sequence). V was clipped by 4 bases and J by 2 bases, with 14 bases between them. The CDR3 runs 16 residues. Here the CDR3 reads CASSLSGTPNTGELFF. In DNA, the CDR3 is TGTGCCAGCAGCCTGTCCGGGACACCCAACACCGGGGAGCTGTTTTTT.

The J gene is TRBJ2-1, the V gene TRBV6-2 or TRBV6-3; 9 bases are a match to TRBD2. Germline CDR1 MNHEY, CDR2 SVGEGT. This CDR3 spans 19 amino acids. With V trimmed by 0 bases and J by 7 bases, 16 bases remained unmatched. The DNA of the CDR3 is TGTGCCAGCAGTTACTCCCGGGGGCGGGTAGCGGGAGCGGGGAATGAGCAGTTCTTC. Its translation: CASSYSRGRVAGAGNEQFF.

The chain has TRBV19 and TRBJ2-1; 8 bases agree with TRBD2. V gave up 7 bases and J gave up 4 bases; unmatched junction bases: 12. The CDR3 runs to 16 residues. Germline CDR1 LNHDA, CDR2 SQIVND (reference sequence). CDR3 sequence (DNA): TGTGCCAGTAATCGTCCGGGGGGACTAGGATACAATGAGCAGTTCTTC. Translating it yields CASNRPGGLGYNEQFF. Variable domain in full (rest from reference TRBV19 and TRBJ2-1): DGGITQSPKYLFRKEGQNVTLSCEQNLNHDAMYWYRQDPGQGLRLIYYSQIVNDFQKGDIAEGYSVSREKKESFPLTVTSAQKNPTAFYLCASNRPGGLGYNEQFFGPGTRLTVL.

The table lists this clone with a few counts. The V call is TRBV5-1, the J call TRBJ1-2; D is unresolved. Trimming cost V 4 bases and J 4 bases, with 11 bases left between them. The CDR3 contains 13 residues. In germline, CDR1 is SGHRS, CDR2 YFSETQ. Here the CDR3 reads CASSLDAGYGYTF. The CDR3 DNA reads TGCGCCAGCAGCCTGGACGCAGGCTATGGCTACACCTTC.

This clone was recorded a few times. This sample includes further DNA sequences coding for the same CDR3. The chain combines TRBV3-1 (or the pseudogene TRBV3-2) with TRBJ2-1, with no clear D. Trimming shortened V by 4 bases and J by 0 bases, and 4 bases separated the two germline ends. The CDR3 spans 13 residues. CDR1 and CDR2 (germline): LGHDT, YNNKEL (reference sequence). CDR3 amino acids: CASSRSSYNEQFF. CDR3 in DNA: TGTGCCAGCAGCCGGAGCTCCTACAATGAGCAGTTCTTC.

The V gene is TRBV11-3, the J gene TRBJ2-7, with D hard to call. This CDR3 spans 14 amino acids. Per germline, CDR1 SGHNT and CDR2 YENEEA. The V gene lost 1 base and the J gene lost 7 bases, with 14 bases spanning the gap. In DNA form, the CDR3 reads TGTGCCAGCAGCTTAGGTGGGTTAGTGCGGGAGCAGTACTTC. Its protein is CASSLGGLVREQYF.

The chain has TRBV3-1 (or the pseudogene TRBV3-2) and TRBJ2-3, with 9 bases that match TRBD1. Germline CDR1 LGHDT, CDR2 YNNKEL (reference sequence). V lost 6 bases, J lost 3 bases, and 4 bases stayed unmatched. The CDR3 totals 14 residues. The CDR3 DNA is TGTGCCAGCAGTAAGGGACAGGGTACAGATACGCAGTATTTT. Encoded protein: CASSKGQGTDTQYF.

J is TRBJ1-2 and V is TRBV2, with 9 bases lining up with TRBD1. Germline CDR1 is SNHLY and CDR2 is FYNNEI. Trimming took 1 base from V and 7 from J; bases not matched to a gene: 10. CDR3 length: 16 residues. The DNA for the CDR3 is TGTGCCAGCAGTGAAGGATTCGGACAGGGGAGGGGTGGCTACACCTTC. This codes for CASSEGFGQGRGGYTF.

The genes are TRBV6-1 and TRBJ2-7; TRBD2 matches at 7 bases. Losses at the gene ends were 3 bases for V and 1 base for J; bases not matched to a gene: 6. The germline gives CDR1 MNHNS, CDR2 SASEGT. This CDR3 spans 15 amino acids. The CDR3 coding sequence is TGTGCCAGCAGTGATTGGCTAGCGGATTCCTACGAGCAGTACTTC. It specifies CASSDWLADSYEQYF.

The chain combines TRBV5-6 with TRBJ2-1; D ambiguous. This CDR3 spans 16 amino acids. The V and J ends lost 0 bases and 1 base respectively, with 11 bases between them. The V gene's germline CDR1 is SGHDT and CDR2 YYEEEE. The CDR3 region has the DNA TGTGCCAGCAGCTTGGCGGGTGAGCAGTCCTACAATGAGCAGTTCTTC. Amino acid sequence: CASSLAGEQSYNEQFF.

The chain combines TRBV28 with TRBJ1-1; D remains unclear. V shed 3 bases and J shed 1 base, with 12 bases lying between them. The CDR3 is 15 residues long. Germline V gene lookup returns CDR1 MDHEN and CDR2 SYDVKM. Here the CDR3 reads CASSFRPDSNTEAFF. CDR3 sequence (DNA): TGTGCCAGCAGTTTCCGTCCGGACTCGAACACTGAAGCTTTCTTT.

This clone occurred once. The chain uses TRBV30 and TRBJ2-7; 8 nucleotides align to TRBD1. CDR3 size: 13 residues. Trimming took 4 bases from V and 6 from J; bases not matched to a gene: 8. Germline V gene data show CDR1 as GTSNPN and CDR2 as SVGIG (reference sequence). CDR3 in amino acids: CAWTRQGAGEQYF. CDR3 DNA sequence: TGTGCCTGGACACGGCAGGGGGCGGGCGAGCAGTACTTC. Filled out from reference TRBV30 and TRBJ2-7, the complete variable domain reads SQTIHQWPATLVQPVGSPLSLECTVEGTSNPNLYWYRQAAGRGLQLLFYSVGIGQISSEVPQNLSASRPQDRQFILSSKKLLLSDSGFYLCAWTRQGAGEQYFGPGTRLTVT.

The CDR3 loop is CASSSRQGAEMNTEAFF. CDR3 DNA sequence: TGTGCCAGCAGCTCCAGACAGGGGGCGGAAATGAACACTGAAGCTTTCTTT. The chain recombines TRBV7-8 with TRBJ1-1; 10 nucleotides agree with TRBD1. The CDR3 loop spans 17 amino acids. With 4 bases clipped from V and 0 bases from J, the junction kept 8 bases outside the gene matches. Germline lookup yields CDR1 SGHVS and CDR2 FQNEAQ.

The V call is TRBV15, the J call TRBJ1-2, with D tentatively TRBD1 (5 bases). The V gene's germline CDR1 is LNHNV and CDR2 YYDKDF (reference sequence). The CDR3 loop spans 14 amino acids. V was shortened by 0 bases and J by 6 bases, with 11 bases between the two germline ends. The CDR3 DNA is TGTGCCACCAGCAGAGATATTACAGGCAATGGCTACACCTTC. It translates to CATSRDITGNGYTF.